This T cell receptor beta chain was profiled in a study of cytomegalovirus exposure and HLA in healthy donors. General study results and limits: A later examination showed that TCR association rates differed by HLA locus, with DRB1 most and HLA-C fewest.

This clone showed up just a few times. Its antigen is unidentified. PCR was performed using 60 Vbeta and 13 Jbeta primers. Profiling relied on immunoSEQ multiplex PCR, and the TCRdb table lists in-frame clones only, not all of them. The sample lists 130,000 to 150,000 clones, under 85% occurring once. CDR3 length: 14 residues. Germline lookup yields CDR1 MNHEY and CDR2 SMNVEV (reference sequence). V was trimmed by 8 bases and J by 7 bases, leaving 17 bases between them. The receptor was derived from a man aged 18 to 29 in good health and CMV-seronegative. J is TRBJ1-4 and V is TRBV27; D is unclear. Sequencing was performed on PBMCs. This CDR3 reads CASAPRVGREKLFF. CDR3 DNA sequence: TGTGCCAGCGCCCCCCGGGTAGGTCGTGAAAAACTGTTTTTT.